This T cell receptor beta chain was identified during a study of shared clonotypes between healthy human individuals. On this clone: Other DNA sequences in this specimen translate into the identical CDR3.

Samples underwent the assay at deep level. Libraries were prepared by immunoSEQ multiplex PCR; TCRdb keeps only in-frame clonotypes and omits some of them. The table records over a million clones, around 95% of them present only once. Trimming pared 6 bases from V and 0 bases from J, leaving 4 bases between. CDR1 MNHNY and CDR2 SVGAGI come from the germline V gene (reference sequence). The CDR3 runs 12 residues. The split of CD4+ cells yielded CD45RA+ naive and CD45RA-negative memory subsets. The chain couples TRBV6-6 to TRBJ2-3; D not resolved. The sample was naive CD4+ T cells sorted from blood. The subset was: CD45RA+ positively selected. The TCR was taken from a young man in good health. The CDR3 bases are TGTGCCAGCAGGGACAGCACAGATACGCAGTATTTT. Translating it yields CASRDSTDTQYF.